Here is one TCR beta chain with its context. Only in-frame clones appear in the TCRdb table, and some are missing; sequencing was by immunoSEQ multiplex PCR. The sample records tens of thousands of clones, 86% being singletons. CDR3 length equals 11 residues. V lost 7 bases and J lost 7; bases outside the gene matches: 3. CDR1 and CDR2 (germline): SGHRS, YFSETQ. The sample is drawn from a study of OX40 agonist ivuxolimab in advanced cancers. Study-wide context: The dose-escalation group included hepatocellular carcinoma, melanoma, renal cell carcinoma and head and neck cancer. Therapy given before enrollment (anti-PD-1, anti-PD-L1 or anti-CTLA-4) was allowed, and 40% to 50% had some.

The input for sequencing was CD4+ or CD8+ T cells sorted from blood, taken in a trial of the OX40 agonist ivuxolimab. This TCR derives from an adult with an advanced solid tumor such as melanoma, head and neck, liver or kidney cancer. The J gene is TRBJ1-2, the V gene TRBV5-1; 8 nucleotides align to TRBD1. In DNA form, the CDR3 reads TGCGCCAGCGGACAGGGCAGTGGCTACACCTTC. Its translation: CASGQGSGYTF.